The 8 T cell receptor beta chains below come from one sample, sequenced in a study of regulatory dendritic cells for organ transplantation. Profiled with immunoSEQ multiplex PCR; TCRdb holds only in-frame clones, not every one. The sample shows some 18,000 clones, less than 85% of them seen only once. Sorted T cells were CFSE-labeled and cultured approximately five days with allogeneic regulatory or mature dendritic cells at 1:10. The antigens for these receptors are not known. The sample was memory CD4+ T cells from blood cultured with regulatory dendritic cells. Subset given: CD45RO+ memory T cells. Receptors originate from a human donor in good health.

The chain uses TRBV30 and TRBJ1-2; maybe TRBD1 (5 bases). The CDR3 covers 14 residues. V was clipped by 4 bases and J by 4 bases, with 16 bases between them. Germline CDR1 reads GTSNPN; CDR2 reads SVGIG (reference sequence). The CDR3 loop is CAWTTPGGFYGYTF. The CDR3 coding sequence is TGTGCCTGGACCACCCCGGGGGGGTTCTATGGCTACACCTTC.

CDR3: CASIQAGLGSKNIQYF. The CDR3 DNA reads TGTGCCAGCATCCAAGCGGGGTTGGGGTCAAAAAACATTCAGTACTTC. V gene TRBV2 combines with J gene TRBJ2-4, with 7 positions matching TRBD2. CDR3 length equals 16 residues. V trimming: 7 bases; J trimming: 4 bases; junction bases outside the gene matches: 13. The germline gives CDR1 SNHLY, CDR2 FYNNEI.

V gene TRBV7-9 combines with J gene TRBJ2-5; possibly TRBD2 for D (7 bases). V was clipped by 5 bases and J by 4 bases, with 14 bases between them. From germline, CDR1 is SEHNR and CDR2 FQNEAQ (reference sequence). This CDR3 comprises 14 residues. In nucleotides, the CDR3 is TGTGCCAGCAGCCCACGAGGGGGGGTAGAGACCCAGTACTTC. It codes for CASSPRGGVETQYF.

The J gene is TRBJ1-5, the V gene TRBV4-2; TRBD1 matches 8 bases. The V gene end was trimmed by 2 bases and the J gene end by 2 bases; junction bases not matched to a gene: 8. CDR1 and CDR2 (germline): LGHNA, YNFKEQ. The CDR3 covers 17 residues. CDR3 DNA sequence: TGTGCCAGCAGCCAAACAGACAGGGGCTCTGGCAATCAGCCCCAGCATTTT. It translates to CASSQTDRGSGNQPQHF.

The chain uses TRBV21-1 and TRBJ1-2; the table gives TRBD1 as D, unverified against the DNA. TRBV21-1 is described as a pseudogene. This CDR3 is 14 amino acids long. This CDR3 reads CASSKGDRRRGYTF. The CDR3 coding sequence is TGTGCCAGCAGCAAGGGGGACAGGCGGCGTGGCTACACCTTC.

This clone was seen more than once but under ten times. CDR3 in amino acids: CASLVRNTIYF. The CDR3, as DNA: TGTGCCAGCCTTGTTCGAAACACCATATATTTT. This chain links TRBV6-6 with TRBJ1-3; D gene uncertain. The CDR3 totals 11 residues. V lost 8 bases to trimming and J lost 5 bases, with 7 bases between them. Germline V lookup: CDR1 MNHNY, CDR2 SVGAGI (reference sequence).

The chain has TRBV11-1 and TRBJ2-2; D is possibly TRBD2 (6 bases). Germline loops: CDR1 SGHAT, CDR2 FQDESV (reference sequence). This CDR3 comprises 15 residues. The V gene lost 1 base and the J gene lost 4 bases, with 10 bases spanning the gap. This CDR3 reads CASSLEGLTTGELFF. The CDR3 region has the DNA TGTGCCAGCAGCTTAGAGGGACTGACCACCGGGGAGCTGTTTTTT.

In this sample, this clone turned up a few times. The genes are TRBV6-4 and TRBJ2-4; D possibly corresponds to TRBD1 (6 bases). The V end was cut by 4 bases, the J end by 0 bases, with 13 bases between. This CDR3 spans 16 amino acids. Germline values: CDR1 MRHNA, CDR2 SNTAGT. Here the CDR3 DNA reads TGTGCCAGCAGTGGGGCAGGGGCGATAGCCAAAAACATTCAGTACTTC. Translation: CASSGAGAIAKNIQYF.